This T cell receptor beta chain was documented in a study of blood T cell repertoires in COVID-19. Per the germline V gene, CDR1 is SGDLS and CDR2 is YYNGEE. The length of the CDR3 is 19 residues. With V trimmed by 0 bases and J by 6 bases, 14 bases remained unmatched. Profiled with immunoSEQ multiplex PCR; TCRdb holds only in-frame clones, not every one. The sample yields about 160,000 clones, approximately 86% seen once. This clone was recorded once. This sequence was found in a man in his 70s with acute or convalescent COVID-19. Sample: peripheral blood. The chain joins TRBV9 to TRBJ2-1, with 11 bases lining up with TRBD2. The CDR3 loop reads CASSVAGTSGTPGGNEQFF. Written as DNA, the CDR3 is TGTGCCAGCAGCGTAGCTGGGACTAGCGGAACCCCGGGTGGCAATGAGCAGTTCTTC.